This T cell receptor beta chain originates from a study of blood T cell repertoires in COVID-19. Clones were read by immunoSEQ multiplex PCR, and TCRdb kept only the in-frame ones, dropping some. Of about 670,000 clones listed, just under 90% are singletons. Germline V gives CDR1 LGHDT, CDR2 YNNKEL (reference sequence). V lost 4 bases and J 2 bases, leaving 16 bases between the germline ends. The CDR3 is made up of 16 amino acids. This rearrangement joins TRBV3-1 (or the pseudogene TRBV3-2) to TRBJ2-3, with D possibly matching TRBD2 (6 bases). The sequence was collected from a woman younger than 35 with acute or convalescent COVID-19. The material sequenced was peripheral blood. The CDR3 coding sequence is TGTGCCAGCAGCCTCACAAGCGGCGGGGCCACAGATACGCAGTATTTT. Its translation: CASSLTSGGATDTQYF.